The 12 T cell receptor beta chains reported below all come from one sample, sequenced in a study of beta chain features in type 1 diabetes. Study results and caveats: In every one of the four CD4+ subsets, TCRB CDR3s were moderately but significantly shorter in Type 1 diabetes patients.

The investigators reverse transcribed all of the isolated RNA, so they sequenced expressed TCRB transcripts. Produced via immunoSEQ multiplex PCR; TCRdb's table is partial and in-frame only. The table has 400,000 or so clones, 10% to 15% seen once. Antigen specificity for these receptors is unknown. Sequenced: naive CD4+ T cells from blood. The source of these receptors is a young woman with type 1 diabetes.

This clone was detected only a few times. V and J are TRBV5-4 and TRBJ2-7, with a tentative D call TRBD2 (5 bases). The V gene lost 1 base and the J gene lost 9 bases, with 11 bases spanning the gap. The CDR3 has 12 residues. Per the germline V gene, CDR1 is SGHNT and CDR2 is YYREEE (reference sequence). The CDR3 loop reads CASSLQDSVQYF. The DNA for the CDR3 is TGTGCCAGCAGCTTGCAGGACTCGGTGCAGTACTTC.

The chain joins TRBV11-2 to TRBJ2-7; 7 bases line up with TRBD2. Germline-derived CDR1 and CDR2 are SGHAT and FQNNGV. With V trimmed by 5 bases and J by 5 bases, 9 bases remained unmatched. This CDR3 has 14 amino acids. The CDR3 coding sequence is TGTGCCAGCAGCCCGGGACTACCTTCAAACGAGCAGTACTTC. Its protein product is CASSPGLPSNEQYF.

The chain uses TRBV10-3 and TRBJ1-2; the D gene is possibly TRBD1 (5 bases). Germline CDR1 is ENHRY and CDR2 is SYGVKD. V dropped 4 bases and J dropped 0 bases, with 9 bases sitting between them. The CDR3 sequence is 14 residues long. This chain's CDR3 is CAISVQGSNYGYTF. CDR3 nucleotide sequence: TGTGCCATCAGTGTTCAGGGTTCTAACTATGGCTACACCTTC.

This chain joins TRBV7-2 and TRBJ2-1; 10 bases fit TRBD2. Germline lookup yields CDR1 SGHTA and CDR2 FQGNSA. The CDR3 is 19 residues long. Germline trimming cut 3 bases from V and 0 bases from J; bases unmatched to any gene: 11. Written as DNA, the CDR3 is TGTGCCAGCAGCTTTAGTACTAGCGGGATTCTTAGCTCCTACAATGAGCAGTTCTTC. Translation: CASSFSTSGILSSYNEQFF.

This clone was observed a handful of times. V usage is TRBV18 and J usage is TRBJ2-7; 11 bases are a match to TRBD2. The length of the CDR3 is 17 residues. V gave up 3 bases and J gave up 4 bases; unmatched junction bases: 11. Per germline, CDR1 KGHSH and CDR2 LQKENI. CDR3 sequence: CASSPTILAGAHYEQYF. CDR3 in DNA: TGTGCCAGCTCACCTACGATACTAGCGGGGGCCCATTACGAGCAGTACTTC.

The chain couples TRBV7-9 to TRBJ2-6; D call uncertain. From germline, CDR1 is SEHNR and CDR2 FQNEAQ (reference sequence). V dropped 4 bases and J dropped 3 bases, with 10 bases sitting between them. This CDR3 is built from 15 residues. CDR3 bases: TGTGCCAGCAGCTCTGTCGGTATTGGGGCCAACGTCCTGACTTTC. It translates to CASSSVGIGANVLTF.

This clone was seen more than once but under ten times. The chain is built from TRBV28 and TRBJ2-7; the match to TRBD1 covers 9 bases. This CDR3 region has 14 residues. Germline V CDR1 and CDR2: MDHEN, SYDVKM. V trimming: 7 bases; J trimming: 5 bases; junction bases outside the gene matches: 9. The chain's CDR3 is CASIDGTGSNEQYF. The CDR3 bases are TGTGCCAGCATCGACGGGACAGGGTCGAACGAGCAGTACTTC.

This clone was counted only a few times. The chain combines TRBV30 with TRBJ2-7; D gene ambiguous. CDR3 size: 14 residues. V lost 2 bases and J 5 bases, leaving 16 bases between the germline ends. Germline V gives CDR1 GTSNPN, CDR2 SVGIG (reference sequence). CDR3 region: CAWSPKRPRDEQYF. In DNA form, the CDR3 reads TGTGCCTGGAGTCCTAAAAGACCTCGGGACGAGCAGTACTTC.

V is TRBV28 and J is TRBJ1-5; D unresolved. Germline CDR1 MDHEN, CDR2 SYDVKM. The V and J ends lost 7 bases and 9 bases respectively, with 19 bases between them. This CDR3 is 14 amino acids long. Here the CDR3 DNA reads TGTGCCAGCATTCTCTCAGCTGGGTCGGGGCCCCAGCATTTT. Translating gives CASILSAGSGPQHF.

This clone was picked up a small number of times. The chain carries TRBV4-3 and TRBJ2-1, with no clear D. The V end lost 0 bases, the J end lost 2 bases, and 8 bases lay between the germline ends. The germline CDR1 and CDR2 sequences are LGHNA and YSLEER. The CDR3 has 15 residues. The CDR3, as DNA: TGCGCCAGCAGCCAAGAGCAGGCCCCCTACAATGAGCAGTTCTTC. Residues: CASSQEQAPYNEQFF.

This clone was observed a handful of times. The rearrangement joins TRBV9 to TRBJ2-3; D not certain. This CDR3 comprises 14 residues. V was cut by 0 bases and J by 4 bases, with 9 bases left in between. Germline values: CDR1 SGDLS, CDR2 YYNGEE. The CDR3 spells CASSVEWAPDTQYF. The CDR3 coding sequence is TGTGCCAGCAGCGTAGAGTGGGCCCCAGATACGCAGTATTTT.

This clone was seen only a few times. The chain uses TRBV4-2 and TRBJ1-4, with D maybe TRBD1 (6 bases). This CDR3 has 15 amino acids. Germline V gene sequence: CDR1 LGHNA, CDR2 YNFKEQ. Deletions cut 4 bases from V and 2 bases from J, with 11 bases between. CDR3: CASSPGDGTNEKLFF. In nucleotides, the CDR3 is TGTGCCAGCAGCCCAGGGGACGGCACTAATGAAAAACTGTTTTTT.